This T cell receptor (beta chain) was sequenced for a study of T cell responses to AZD1222 COVID-19 vaccine. The method was immunoSEQ multiplex PCR; TCRdb's version includes in-frame clones alone and lacks a portion of them. The sample includes approximately 140,000 clones, around 95% of them seen just once. To note about this clone: As yet, its antigen is unknown.

Per germline, CDR1 SGDLS and CDR2 YYNGEE. Deletions cut 0 bases from V and 8 bases from J, with 14 bases between. The CDR3 consists of 14 residues. Study observations and caveats: At study baseline, merely five or six AZD1222 recipients were seropositive.

The chain joins TRBV9 to TRBJ1-1; D gene unclear. The sample in question was peripheral blood, obtained on day 0 of AZD1222 vaccination. This TCR was recovered from an adult in good health. This CDR3 is CASSVDPGSVEAFF. In nucleotides, the CDR3 is TGTGCCAGCAGCGTAGATCCCGGTTCGGTCGAAGCTTTCTTT.